This TCR beta chain was identified during a study of shared clonotypes between healthy human individuals. There are 12 residues in the CDR3. Trimming shortened V by 3 bases and J by 6 bases, and 7 bases separated the two germline ends. CDR1 and CDR2 from the germline V gene are KGHSH and LQKENI. With respect to this clone: Other DNA sequences within the sample encode an identical CDR3.

The method was immunoSEQ multiplex PCR; TCRdb's version includes in-frame clones alone and lacks a portion of them. The top ten hold 0.13% of the sample, which has about 2 million clones, 90% to 95% seen once. The chain couples TRBV18 to TRBJ2-3; no clear D gene. The sample taken for sequencing was naive CD4+ T cells sorted from blood. Sample subset: CD45RA+ positively selected. The receptor comes from a man aged 18 to 29 in good health. The CDR3 sequence: CASSPGKDTQYF. CDR3 nucleotides: TGTGCCAGCTCACCGGGAAAGGATACGCAGTATTTT.